This T cell receptor beta chain was sequenced in a study of T cell repertoires in cytomegalovirus infection. The overall study: Alongside well-studied HLA-B-restricted CMV epitopes, recently identified HLA-C-restricted CMV epitopes were also used. The public TCR beta signatures pointed to both CMV infection and matching HLA type. Findings and limits, study-wide: People with CMV and the relevant HLA were identified by cumulative public TCR beta family frequency. Ex vivo, HLA-C-restricted CMV-specific TCR beta clonotypes prevailed over the rest of the response.

The germline V gene has CDR1 SEHNR and CDR2 FQNEAQ (reference sequence). CDR3 length equals 17 residues. V lost 4 bases, J lost 4 bases, and 8 bases stayed unmatched. This clonotype has only a few counts. Its target is not known. TCRdb redid the calling of the reads with MiXCR, one entry per CDR3 protein. The sample lists around 900,000 distinct CDR3 sequences; 31% were seen once. The source of this sequence is a human donor in good health (CMV status not recorded). Some clones in this sample may be carry-over from other donors' samples. The rearrangement links TRBV7-9 to TRBJ2-2, with TRBD1 matching 11 bases. The sample was cultured CD8+ T cells from PBMCs, taken from culture after CMV antigen stimulation. The CDR3 region has the DNA TGTGCCAGCAGCTACCTCTCCGGGACAGGGGGCACCGGGGAGCTGTTTTTT. This encodes CASSYLSGTGGTGELFF. Together with reference TRBV7-9 and TRBJ2-2, the CDR3 gives the full variable domain: DTGVSQNPRHKITKRGQNVTFRCDPISEHNRLYWYRQTLGQGPEFLTYFQNEAQLEKSRLLSDRFSAERPKGSFSTLEIQRTEQGDSAMYLCASSYLSGTGGTGELFFGEGSRLTVL.